This TCR beta chain comes out of a study of shared clonotypes between healthy human individuals. The CDR3 totals 16 residues. Per the germline V gene, CDR1 is SGHNT and CDR2 is YYREEE (reference sequence). Trimming removed 0 bases at V and 0 bases at J, with 11 bases between. Healthy adults negative for HIV, lacking recent acute infections or vaccinations, served as donors. Both subsets, CD45RA+ naive and CD45RA-negative memory, were split from the CD4+ cells. Repertoires were generated with immunoSEQ multiplex PCR, while TCRdb's copy carries only in-frame clones and drops some. This table holds fewer than 200,000 clones, approximately 92% found once.

V gene TRBV5-4 combines with J gene TRBJ2-3; the D gene is possibly TRBD2 (6 bases). Specimen: naive CD4+ T cells sorted from blood. As for subset: CD45RA+ positively selected. The clonotype originates from a woman in her 30s in good health. The CDR3 loop is CASSLGTTPSTDTQYF. Here the CDR3 DNA reads TGTGCCAGCAGCTTGGGGACTACACCTAGCACAGATACGCAGTATTTT.